This passage covers 25 T cell receptor beta chains from one sample sequenced in a study of PD-1 blockade in classical Hodgkin lymphoma (TCRdb year 2020). The method was the immunoSEQ multiplex PCR assay. TCRdb carries this immuneACCESS record with in-frame sequences only. Its versions omit some clonotypes, under half of them owing to an unresolved V gene in the studies checked, with the rest unexplained. The sample table records around 23,000 clones; about 80% of these occur just once. The top ten clones comprise 17% of the sample. The time point label corresponds to: cycle 2 day 1 (C2D1) of nivolumab. Every trial patient had relapsed following autologous stem cell transplantation, and prior brentuximab vedotin exposure was what differed among cohorts A, B and C. The sequences come from peripheral blood mononuclear cells (PBMCs), collected before the second cycle of nivolumab. The receptors stem from a human donor with classical Hodgkin lymphoma.

The V call is TRBV2, the J call TRBJ2-5, with TRBD2 matching over 9 bases. The CDR3 runs 15 residues. V shed 4 bases and J 2 bases; nucleotides not matched to a gene: 5. The germline CDR1 and CDR2 sequences are SNHLY and FYNNEI. The CDR3: CASSGVAGAQETQYF. For the CDR3, the DNA is TGTGCCAGCAGTGGGGTAGCGGGGGCACAAGAGACCCAGTACTTC.

The chain joins TRBV15 to TRBJ1-5, with a weak D call TRBD1 (5 bases). The V end lost 0 bases, the J end lost 3 bases, and 9 bases lay between the germline ends. The CDR3 consists of 15 residues. Germline CDR1 LNHNV, CDR2 YYDKDF (reference sequence). The CDR3 sequence: CATSREPGNNQPQHF. The CDR3, as DNA: TGTGCCACCAGCAGAGAACCAGGGAACAATCAGCCCCAGCATTTT. Based on the CDR3 plus reference TRBV15 and TRBJ1-5, the full variable domain is DAMVIQNPRYQVTQFGKPVTLSCSQTLNHNVMYWYQQKSSQAPKLLFHYYDKDFNNEADTPDNFQSRRPNTSFCFLDIRSPGLGDTAMYLCATSREPGNNQPQHFGDGTRLSIL.

CDR3 in DNA: TGTGCCAGCAGGAGTCGGACAGGGGTTCAGCCCCAGCATTTT. This gives the protein CASRSRTGVQPQHF. This rearrangement joins TRBV6-1 to TRBJ1-5; 9 bases fit TRBD1. Germline V gene data show CDR1 as MNHNS and CDR2 as SASEGT. The J segment lost 6 bases and the V segment lost 6 bases, leaving 6 bases of the junction unmatched. The CDR3 length is 14 residues.

This chain connects TRBV6-5 to TRBJ2-3; the D call may be TRBD1 or TRBD2 (5 bases each). CDR3 length: 13 amino acids. Germline assignment: CDR1 MNHEY and CDR2 SVGAGI. Trimming stripped 6 bases from V and 0 bases from J, with 7 bases between. The CDR3 bases are TGTGCCAGCAGGAGGGACAGCACAGATACGCAGTATTTT. It yields the protein CASRRDSTDTQYF.

This chain connects TRBV30 to TRBJ1-5; D unclear. CDR1 and CDR2 from the germline V gene are GTSNPN and SVGIG (reference sequence). The CDR3 loop spans 13 amino acids. The V end lost 3 bases, the J end lost 6 bases, and 12 bases lay between the germline ends. DNA of the CDR3: TGTGCCTGGAGCGCGTATGGTGCTCAGCCCCAGCATTTT. This codes for CAWSAYGAQPQHF.

The chain recombines TRBV30 with TRBJ1-6, with TRBD1 matching over 10 bases. With 3 bases clipped from V and 7 bases from J, the junction kept 0 bases outside the gene matches. The CDR3 is made up of 13 amino acids. Germline V CDR1 and CDR2: GTSNPN, SVGIG (reference sequence). The CDR3 DNA follows: TGTGCCTGGAGGGGACAGGGGAATTCACCCCTCCACTTT. Its protein product is CAWRGQGNSPLHF.

The chain uses TRBV6-1 and TRBJ2-4; either TRBD1 or TRBD2 may supply D (5 bases each). With 6 bases removed from V and 5 bases from J, the gap between germline ends came to 8 bases. The CDR3 length is 12 residues. The germline CDR1 and CDR2 sequences are MNHNS and SASEGT. The CDR3 loop reads CASRTGQNIQYF. The CDR3 DNA reads as TGTGCCAGCAGGACGGGACAAAACATTCAGTACTTC.

Only a few counts were recorded for this clone. The rearrangement uses TRBV21-1 and TRBJ2-7; TRBD1, the D gene given by the table, was not confirmed from the DNA. TRBV21-1 is annotated as a pseudogene. The CDR3 runs to 18 residues. The CDR3 sequence: CASSPPCPQGKLPHEQYF. CDR3 DNA sequence: TGTGCCAGCAGCCCCCCCTGCCCCCAGGGGAAGCTCCCCCACGAGCAGTACTTC.

The V gene is TRBV5-1, the J gene TRBJ2-7; 10 positions match TRBD2. This CDR3 spans 15 amino acids. V gave up 1 base and J gave up 2 bases; unmatched junction bases: 3. Germline V gene lookup returns CDR1 SGHRS and CDR2 YFSETQ. The CDR3 DNA sequence: TGCGCCAGCAGCTTGACTAGCGGGATTCCCTACGAGCAGTACTTC. Its translation is CASSLTSGIPYEQYF.

J is TRBJ1-6 and V is TRBV4-3; possible D gene TRBD1, 5 bases. CDR3 length: 16 amino acids. Between the trimmed V and J ends, which lost 1 base and 2 bases, there was a span of 9 bases. Looked up from germline, CDR1 is LGHNA and CDR2 is YSLEER. CDR3 sequence reads: CASSQGGVAYNSPLHF. DNA for the CDR3: TGCGCCAGCAGCCAAGGGGGGGTTGCCTATAATTCACCCCTCCACTTT.

The chain has TRBV5-4 and TRBJ2-3, with D maybe TRBD2 (6 bases). Trimming removed 0 bases from V and 3 bases from J, with 14 bases in between. This CDR3 has 16 residues. Germline CDR1 and CDR2: SGHNT and YYREEE (reference sequence). The CDR3 reads CASSLVWGDGTDTQYF. The DNA for the CDR3 is TGTGCCAGCAGCTTGGTTTGGGGGGATGGTACAGATACGCAGTATTTT.

The chain links TRBV5-4 to TRBJ2-2; possibly TRBD1 or TRBD2 for D (6 bases each). Trimming removed 0 bases at V and 2 bases at J, with 8 bases between. Germline CDR1 SGHNT, CDR2 YYREEE (reference sequence). This CDR3 contains 15 residues. The CDR3 region has the DNA TGTGCCAGCAGCTTGGAGGGGGGAAACACCGGGGAGCTGTTTTTT. Translation: CASSLEGGNTGELFF.

The V and J genes are TRBV30 and TRBJ1-1, with unresolved D. The length of the CDR3 is 11 residues. V gave up 3 bases and J gave up 10 bases, with 12 bases separating them. Looked up from germline, CDR1 is GTSNPN and CDR2 is SVGIG (reference sequence). CDR3 amino acids: CAWRGIYAAFF. The CDR3 coding sequence is TGTGCCTGGAGAGGGATATACGCAGCTTTCTTT.

This clone was picked up a small number of times. This chain's CDR3 is CASSTLGYQPQHF. In nucleotides, the CDR3 is TGTGCCAGCTCGACCTTGGGGTATCAGCCCCAGCATTTT. The chain joins TRBV6-5 to TRBJ1-5, with D hard to call. V was cut by 8 bases and J by 5 bases, with 13 bases left in between. The CDR3 is 13 residues long. Per the germline V gene, CDR1 is MNHEY and CDR2 is SVGAGI.

This chain connects TRBV5-8 to TRBJ2-3, with D perhaps matching TRBD2 (5 bases). V was clipped by 3 bases and J by 3 bases, with 20 bases between them. The CDR3 covers 17 residues. Germline V gene data show CDR1 as SGHTS and CDR2 as YDEGEE. In DNA form, the CDR3 reads TGTGCCAGCAGCTCACCTCGACTGACGGGGTTGACAGATACGCAGTATTTT. This codes for CASSSPRLTGLTDTQYF.

The chain has TRBV6-9 and TRBJ1-2; TRBD1 is a possible D gene (5 bases). V was shortened by 3 bases and J by 3 bases, with 14 bases between the two germline ends. Germline CDR1 reads MNHGY; CDR2 reads SVAAGI. This CDR3 is 15 amino acids long. The CDR3 protein is CASSYSGGDDYGYTF. The CDR3 coding sequence is TGTGCCAGCAGTTACTCGGGGGGGGATGACTATGGCTACACCTTC.

This sequence joins TRBV30 and TRBJ2-2; maybe TRBD2 (5 bases). In germline, CDR1 is GTSNPN, CDR2 SVGIG (reference sequence). This CDR3 comprises 13 residues. Trimming removed 5 bases at V and 1 base at J, with 8 bases between. Written as DNA, the CDR3 is TGTGCCTGGGGAGAGGGGAACACCGGGGAGCTGTTTTTT. Protein: CAWGEGNTGELFF.

The gene calls are TRBV4-2 and TRBJ1-2; no clear D gene. Trimming removed 5 bases from V and 4 bases from J, with 17 bases in between. The V gene's germline CDR1 is LGHNA and CDR2 YNFKEQ. The length of the CDR3 is 15 residues. The CDR3 here is CASSLPIRKTYGYTF. Here the CDR3 DNA reads TGTGCCAGCAGCTTACCAATCAGAAAGACCTATGGCTACACCTTC.

V usage is TRBV7-2 and J usage is TRBJ2-2; D perhaps matches TRBD2 (6 bases). CDR1 and CDR2 from the germline V gene are SGHTA and FQGNSA. V was cut by 1 base and J by 2 bases, with 8 bases left in between. The CDR3 runs to 15 residues. Here the CDR3 DNA reads TGTGCCAGCAGCTTAGGTAGCGGAAACACCGGGGAGCTGTTTTTT. It translates to CASSLGSGNTGELFF.

This chain connects TRBV2 to TRBJ1-2; D not resolved. The CDR3 runs to 12 residues. Germline-derived CDR1 and CDR2 are SNHLY and FYNNEI. V dropped 6 bases and J dropped 4 bases, with 9 bases sitting between them. CDR3 region: CASSGLSYGYTF. The CDR3 nucleotides are TGTGCCAGCAGCGGTCTCTCCTATGGCTACACCTTC.

In this sample, this clone turned up a few times. This rearrangement joins TRBV7-9 to TRBJ1-2; 10 bases agree with TRBD1. V was clipped by 8 bases and J by 4 bases; unmatched bases: 7. This CDR3 has 14 residues. CDR1 and CDR2 (germline): SEHNR, FQNEAQ (reference sequence). The CDR3 DNA is TGTGCCAGCGGCGGGGGGACAGGGGCCTATGGCTACACCTTC. Amino acid sequence: CASGGGTGAYGYTF.

The genes are TRBV6-1 and TRBJ1-5, with D perhaps TRBD1 (6 bases). The CDR3 is 14 amino acids. V lost 7 bases and J 3 bases, leaving 13 bases between the germline ends. Germline values: CDR1 MNHNS, CDR2 SASEGT. The CDR3 nucleotides read TGTGCCAGCACCCCGGGACATACCAATCAGCCCCAGCATTTT. Amino acids: CASTPGHTNQPQHF.

This clone was observed a single time. The gene calls are TRBV7-9 and TRBJ1-3, with 7 bases that match TRBD1. The V gene's germline CDR1 is SEHNR and CDR2 FQNEAQ (reference sequence). The ends lost 8 bases at V and 4 bases at J; junction bases unmatched: 8. The CDR3 extends over 14 amino acids. Here the CDR3 reads CASGTEGPGNTIYF. The CDR3 DNA reads as TGTGCCAGCGGGACAGAGGGGCCGGGAAACACCATATATTTT.

This chain links TRBV11-2 with TRBJ1-4, with no clear D. V was trimmed by 1 base and J by 0 bases, leaving 9 bases between them. The CDR3 length is 16 residues. The V gene's germline CDR1 is SGHAT and CDR2 FQNNGV. In DNA form, the CDR3 reads TGTGCCAGCAGCTTAGGGCCGGACTCAACTAATGAAAAACTGTTTTTT. This translates into CASSLGPDSTNEKLFF.

The J gene is TRBJ1-3, the V gene TRBV27; 9 bases are shared with TRBD1. Germline V gene lookup returns CDR1 MNHEY and CDR2 SMNVEV (reference sequence). Losses at the gene ends were 0 bases for V and 1 base for J; bases not matched to a gene: 1. CDR3 size: 16 residues. CDR3 loop: CASSLSGTGSGNTIYF. The CDR3 nucleotides are TGTGCCAGCAGTTTATCCGGGACAGGGTCTGGAAACACCATATATTTT.